The next 24 T cell receptor beta chains were all read from a single sample in a study of cytomegalovirus exposure and HLA in healthy donors. PCR primers comprised 60 Vbeta and 13 Jbeta primers. Some clones are missing from TCRdb's copy, which holds only in-frame ones; the method was immunoSEQ multiplex PCR. This sample has 200,000 or so clones, with about 80% found just once. The sequencing input was PBMCs. The receptors shown here come from a young woman in good health and CMV-seropositive.

The chain employs TRBV7-9 and TRBJ1-3; D might be TRBD1 (6 bases). Trimming stripped 3 bases from V and 0 bases from J, with 12 bases between. The CDR3 extends over 16 amino acids. Germline V gene sequence: CDR1 SEHNR, CDR2 FQNEAQ (reference sequence). In DNA, the CDR3 is TGTGCCAGCAGCTTCGGGACATTCAGCTCTGGAAACACCATATATTTT. It is translated as CASSFGTFSSGNTIYF. Drawing the rest from reference TRBV7-9 and TRBJ1-3, the complete variable domain is DTGVSQNPRHKITKRGQNVTFRCDPISEHNRLYWYRQTLGQGPEFLTYFQNEAQLEKSRLLSDRFSAERPKGSFSTLEIQRTEQGDSAMYLCASSFGTFSSGNTIYFGEGSWLTVV.

The rearrangement joins TRBV19 to TRBJ2-3; weak D call: TRBD2 (6 bases). There are 14 residues in the CDR3. Trimming cost V 1 base and J 1 base, with 6 bases left between them. Looked up from germline, CDR1 is LNHDA and CDR2 is SQIVND (reference sequence). The CDR3 is CASSIAGGTDTQYF. CDR3 nucleotides: TGTGCCAGTAGTATAGCGGGGGGCACAGATACGCAGTATTTT.

The V call is TRBV5-4, the J call TRBJ2-2; possible D gene TRBD2, 7 bases. Germline V CDR1 and CDR2: SGHNT, YYREEE (reference sequence). CDR3 length: 17 amino acids. The V gene lost 4 bases and the J gene lost 1 base, with 17 bases spanning the gap. The CDR3 loop reads CASSTEGGAVNTGELFF. The CDR3 nucleotides read TGTGCCAGCAGCACCGAAGGGGGGGCAGTGAACACCGGGGAGCTGTTTTTT.

This clone was seen a handful of times. The gene calls are TRBV7-2 and TRBJ2-1; 11 positions match TRBD2. The CDR3 loop spans 14 amino acids. The germline V gene encodes CDR1 SGHTA and CDR2 FQGNSA. V lost 5 bases, J lost 12 bases, and 9 bases stayed unmatched. The CDR3 sequence is CASSIRLAGTRQFF. Written as DNA, the CDR3 is TGTGCCAGCAGCATACGACTAGCGGGGACGCGGCAGTTCTTC.

The chain recombines TRBV11-3 with TRBJ1-1; tentatively, D is TRBD1 (5 bases). CDR1 is SGHNT and CDR2 is YENEEA in the germline V gene. The V end was cut by 1 base, the J end by 4 bases, with 13 bases between. CDR3 length equals 15 residues. CDR3 nucleotides: TGTGCCAGCAGCTTAGTGGGACGGCGGGGCACTGAAGCTTTCTTT. This sequence encodes CASSLVGRRGTEAFF.

This rearrangement joins TRBV6-4 to TRBJ2-5; TRBD1 matches at 8 bases. This CDR3 is 13 amino acids long. V was clipped by 6 bases and J by 5 bases; unmatched bases: 5. Germline V gene data show CDR1 as MRHNA and CDR2 as SNTAGT. Here the CDR3 DNA reads TGTGCCAGCAGCCGAGGACAGGGTGAGACCCAGTACTTC. Its translation is CASSRGQGETQYF.

The V call is TRBV12-5, the J call TRBJ2-1; 7 positions agree with TRBD1. CDR1 and CDR2 (germline): LGHNT, FRNRAP. The CDR3 totals 14 residues. The V and J ends lost 4 bases and 7 bases, in that order; junction bases with no gene match: 7. The CDR3 here is CASGSQGVWNEQFF. The CDR3, as DNA: TGTGCTAGTGGTTCTCAGGGGGTTTGGAATGAGCAGTTCTTC.

The J gene is TRBJ1-1, the V gene TRBV5-4; tentative D call: TRBD1 (5 bases). This CDR3 comprises 13 residues. Trimming removed 4 bases from V and 1 base from J, with 8 bases in between. The germline CDR1 and CDR2 sequences are SGHNT and YYREEE (reference sequence). The CDR3 loop reads CASSRTGNTEAFF. In DNA, the CDR3 is TGTGCCAGCAGCCGAACAGGGAACACTGAAGCTTTCTTT.

The chain combines TRBV7-2 with TRBJ2-5; perhaps TRBD1 as D (6 bases). Germline lookup yields CDR1 SGHTA and CDR2 FQGNSA. Trimming stripped 3 bases from V and 9 bases from J, with 14 bases between. CDR3 length: 13 residues. In nucleotides, the CDR3 is TGTGCCAGCAGCTTGGGGGCCCGGAGCGCCCAGTACTTC. Translated: CASSLGARSAQYF.

V usage is TRBV2 and J usage is TRBJ2-1; D ambiguous. Between the trimmed V and J ends, which lost 5 bases and 4 bases, there was a span of 9 bases. Germline V CDR1 and CDR2: SNHLY, FYNNEI. The CDR3 covers 13 residues. CDR3 sequence: CASSPLTYNEQFF. The DNA for the CDR3 is TGTGCCAGCAGTCCCTTGACTTACAATGAGCAGTTCTTC.

This rearrangement joins TRBV9 to TRBJ2-7, with D possibly matching TRBD1 (5 bases). CDR1 and CDR2 (germline): SGDLS, YYNGEE. V was pared by 3 bases and J by 3 bases, with 13 bases between. The CDR3 is 14 amino acids. The CDR3 DNA reads as TGTGCCAGCAGCGCAGGGAACTTATTCTACGAGCAGTACTTC. Encoded protein: CASSAGNLFYEQYF.

The gene calls are TRBV11-2 and TRBJ1-2; D remains ambiguous. Germline V lookup: CDR1 SGHAT, CDR2 FQNNGV. The length of the CDR3 is 12 residues. Deletions cut 3 bases from V and 6 bases from J, with 8 bases between. CDR3 DNA: TGTGCCAGCAGCTTGTGGGAGCATGGCTACACCTTC. Its protein is CASSLWEHGYTF. The variable domain in full, completed from reference TRBV11-2 and TRBJ1-2, reads EAGVAQSPRYKIIEKRQSVAFWCNPISGHATLYWYQQILGQGPKLLIQFQNNGVVDDSQLPKDRFSAERLKGVDSTLKIQPAKLEDSAVYLCASSLWEHGYTFGSGTRLTVV.

The chain joins TRBV29-1 to TRBJ2-3, with 8 positions matching TRBD2. After removal of 8 bases from V and 4 bases from J, the junction contained 20 bases not matched to a gene. The CDR3 totals 17 residues. The germline gives CDR1 SQVTM, CDR2 ANQGSEA. The CDR3 reads CSSTGGGLSGAPDTQYF. CDR3 nucleotide sequence: TGCAGCTCAACCGGGGGGGGTCTAAGCGGGGCCCCAGATACGCAGTATTTT.

A remark on this clone: At the DNA level, this CDR3 is encoded by other sequences in the same sample as well. The rearrangement uses TRBV4-3 and TRBJ1-4, with no clear D. This CDR3 region has 15 residues. Germline CDR1 and CDR2: LGHNA and YSLEER. Trimming took off 2 bases at V and 0 bases at J, with 7 bases between the two ends. CDR3 sequence reads: CASSQTTATNEKLFF. The CDR3 coding sequence is TGCGCCAGCAGCCAAACTACTGCAACTAATGAAAAACTGTTTTTT.

This clone was counted once. The genes are TRBV7-2 and TRBJ1-5; D unclear. V was clipped by 5 bases and J by 2 bases, with 19 bases between them. Germline-derived CDR1 and CDR2 are SGHTA and FQGNSA. The CDR3 covers 17 residues. Here the CDR3 DNA reads TGTGCCAGCAGCGAGTGGGCGGGAGCCCGTGGCAATCAGCCCCAGCATTTT. Its translation: CASSEWAGARGNQPQHF.

V and J are TRBV10-3 and TRBJ1-2; possible D gene TRBD1, 6 bases. Trimming took 6 bases from V and 6 from J, leaving 20 bases between them. Looked up from germline, CDR1 is ENHRY and CDR2 is SYGVKD. This CDR3 has 15 amino acids. The chain's CDR3 is CAIREDRTTWHGYTF. In DNA, the CDR3 is TGTGCCATCAGGGAGGACAGAACCACTTGGCATGGCTACACCTTC.

The J gene is TRBJ2-3, the V gene TRBV11-3; D may be TRBD1 (5 bases). The CDR3 consists of 14 residues. Trimming pared 5 bases from V and 2 bases from J, leaving 11 bases between. CDR1 and CDR2 (germline): SGHNT, YENEEA. CDR3 sequence: CASSHGQATDTQYF. CDR3 DNA: TGTGCCAGCAGCCACGGACAAGCCACAGATACGCAGTATTTT.

This clone came up once. The chain recombines TRBV28 with TRBJ2-3; D unclear. Germline-derived CDR1 and CDR2 are MDHEN and SYDVKM. Trimming removed 7 bases at V and 1 base at J, with 12 bases between. CDR3 length equals 14 residues. The CDR3 DNA is TGTGCCAGCATGCTCTCCTATGGCACAGATACGCAGTATTTT. It codes for CASMLSYGTDTQYF. Supplemented by reference TRBV28 and TRBJ2-3, the full variable domain reads DVKVTQSSRYLVKRTGEKVFLECVQDMDHENMFWYRQDPGLGLRLIYFSYDVKMKEKGDIPEGYSVSREKKERFSLILESASTNQTSMYLCASMLSYGTDTQYFGPGTRLTVL.

This chain uses TRBV6-5 with TRBJ2-7; maybe TRBD2 (5 bases). This CDR3 is 15 amino acids long. Looked up from germline, CDR1 is MNHEY and CDR2 is SVGAGI. Trimming removed 0 bases at V and 4 bases at J, with 13 bases between. For the CDR3, the DNA is TGTGCCAGCAGTTACTCGCTTGGGGAGAGGTACGAGCAGTACTTC. It encodes CASSYSLGERYEQYF.

There are a few counts of this clone. The CDR3, as DNA: TGTGCCAGCTCCGTTTGGGGACTAGCGAAGGATACGCAGTATTTT. This sequence encodes CASSVWGLAKDTQYF. The V call is TRBV18, the J call TRBJ2-3, with 10 bases lining up with TRBD2. Germline CDR1 is KGHSH and CDR2 is LQKENI. There are 15 residues in the CDR3. Unmatched junction bases numbered 9, after V lost 6 bases and J lost 6 bases.

The chain carries TRBV14 and TRBJ2-7, with TRBD2 matching 7 bases. CDR1 and CDR2 (germline): SGHDN, FVKESK. CDR3 length: 15 residues. The J segment lost 0 bases and the V segment lost 3 bases, leaving 5 bases of the junction unmatched. CDR3 nucleotide sequence: TGTGCCAGCAGCCACCTAGCGGCAAGCTCCTACGAGCAGTACTTC. This sequence encodes CASSHLAASSYEQYF. Full variable domain (remainder filled in from reference TRBV14 and TRBJ2-7): EAGVTQFPSHSVIEKGQTVTLRCDPISGHDNLYWYRRVMGKEIKFLLHFVKESKQDESGMPNNRFLAERTGGTYSTLKVQPAELEDSGVYFCASSHLAASSYEQYFGPGTRLTVT.

In the case of this clone: Germline and junction disagree at one end, which may indicate a read error. The chain combines TRBV6-1 with TRBJ2-4; TRBD1 aligns across 8 bases. Germline V gene lookup returns CDR1 MNHNS and CDR2 SASEGT. This CDR3 has 15 residues. CDR3 loop: CANSDQQGGGNIQYF. CDR3 nucleotides: TGTGCCAACAGTGATCAACAGGGGGGCGGGAACATTCAGTACTTC.

The gene calls are TRBV10-1 and TRBJ1-6; a possible D gene is TRBD1 (5 bases). The germline V and J ends were trimmed by 3 bases and 10 bases, with 10 bases remaining between them. The germline V gene has CDR1 WNHNN and CDR2 SYGVQD (reference sequence). This CDR3 comprises 13 residues. CDR3 amino acids: CASSDTRGSPLHF. In nucleotides, the CDR3 is TGCGCCAGCAGTGACACTCGGGGGTCACCCCTCCACTTT.

The rearrangement uses TRBV11-2 and TRBJ2-3, with TRBD2 matching 8 bases. Germline trimming cut 1 base from V and 1 base from J; bases unmatched to any gene: 4. The CDR3 runs to 16 residues. From germline, CDR1 is SGHAT and CDR2 FQNNGV. CDR3 in DNA: TGTGCCAGCAGCTTAGGACGGCGGGGGGGCACAGATACGCAGTATTTT. It encodes CASSLGRRGGTDTQYF. The full variable domain, its missing parts supplied by reference TRBV11-2 and TRBJ2-3, is EAGVAQSPRYKIIEKRQSVAFWCNPISGHATLYWYQQILGQGPKLLIQFQNNGVVDDSQLPKDRFSAERLKGVDSTLKIQPAKLEDSAVYLCASSLGRRGGTDTQYFGPGTRLTVL.